This TCR beta chain was identified in a study of T-cell memory formation after mild COVID-19. This CDR3 spans 14 amino acids. CDR1 is SGDLS, CDR2 YYNGEE, per germline. V dropped 1 base and J dropped 2 bases, with 10 bases sitting between them. 5'RACE primed at constant segments yielded TCR alpha and TCR beta cDNA libraries bearing sample barcodes and UMIs. TCRdb used MiXCR to reprocess the 5' RACE reads, holding one entry per CDR3 protein. The data contain some 40,000 distinct CDR3 sequences, more than 7% of them singletons. This clonotype was counted between two and nine times. This TCR came from a man between 18 and 35 years old who had mild COVID-19 (a few samples of this study predate the infection). Cell type and time point are not known. The chain employs TRBV9 and TRBJ2-7; D tentatively fits TRBD1 or TRBD2 (5 bases each). The specimen sequenced was PBMCs or a T cell subset sorted from them (not recorded which). The CDR3 region has the DNA TGTGCCAGCAGCGTACGGGACGGGACCTACGAGCAGTACTTC. Translated, it gives CASSVRDGTYEQYF. Looking up the rest from reference TRBV9 and TRBJ2-7 gives the full variable domain: DSGVTQTPKHLITATGQRVTLRCSPRSGDLSVYWYQQSLDQGLQFLIQYYNGEERAKGNILERFSAQQFPDLHSELNLSSLELGDSALYFCASSVRDGTYEQYFGPGTRLTVT.